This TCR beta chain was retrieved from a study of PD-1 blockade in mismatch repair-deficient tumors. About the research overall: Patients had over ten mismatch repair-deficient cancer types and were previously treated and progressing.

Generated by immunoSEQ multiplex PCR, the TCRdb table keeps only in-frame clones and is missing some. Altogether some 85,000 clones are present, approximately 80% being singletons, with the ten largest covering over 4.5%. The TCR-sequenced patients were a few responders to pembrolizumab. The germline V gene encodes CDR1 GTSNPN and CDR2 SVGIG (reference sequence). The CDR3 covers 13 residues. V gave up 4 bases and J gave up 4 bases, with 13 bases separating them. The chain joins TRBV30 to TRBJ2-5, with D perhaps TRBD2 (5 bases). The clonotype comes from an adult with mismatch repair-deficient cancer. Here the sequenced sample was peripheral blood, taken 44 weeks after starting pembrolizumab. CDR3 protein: CAWNHAGGETQYF. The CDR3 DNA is TGTGCCTGGAACCACGCGGGTGGAGAGACCCAGTACTTC.